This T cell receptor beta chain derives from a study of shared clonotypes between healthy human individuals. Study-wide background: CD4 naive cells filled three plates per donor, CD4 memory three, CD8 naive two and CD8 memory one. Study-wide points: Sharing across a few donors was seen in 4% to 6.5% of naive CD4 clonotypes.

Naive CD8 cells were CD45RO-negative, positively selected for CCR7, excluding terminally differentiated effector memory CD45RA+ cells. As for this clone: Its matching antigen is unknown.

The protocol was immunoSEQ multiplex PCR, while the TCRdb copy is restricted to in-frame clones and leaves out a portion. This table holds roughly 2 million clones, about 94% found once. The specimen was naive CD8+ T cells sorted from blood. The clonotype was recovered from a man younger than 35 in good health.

As DNA, the CDR3 is TGTGCCAGCAGCTTAGAGGAGGGGATCTACAATGAGCAGTTCTTC. This sequence encodes CASSLEEGIYNEQFF. The chain carries TRBV7-8 and TRBJ2-1; TRBD2 is a possible D gene (6 bases). Germline V gives CDR1 SGHVS, CDR2 FQNEAQ. Trimming cost V 1 base and J 3 bases, with 10 bases left between them. The CDR3 sequence is 15 residues long.